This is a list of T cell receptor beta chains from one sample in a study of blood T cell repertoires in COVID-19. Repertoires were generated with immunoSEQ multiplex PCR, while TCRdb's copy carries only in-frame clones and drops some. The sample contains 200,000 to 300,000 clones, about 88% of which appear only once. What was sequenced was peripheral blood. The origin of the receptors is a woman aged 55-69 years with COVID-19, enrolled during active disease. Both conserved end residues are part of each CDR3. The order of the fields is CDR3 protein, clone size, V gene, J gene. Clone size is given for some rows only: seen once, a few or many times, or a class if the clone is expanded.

CDR3aa: CATTDRPTSGNTIYF; abundance: NA; v_gene: TRBV11-2; j_gene: TRBJ1-3
CDR3aa: CSASRGTSYEQYF; abundance: NA; v_gene: TRBV20-1; j_gene: TRBJ2-7
CDR3aa: CASQQEEYGYTF; abundance: NA; v_gene: TRBV19; j_gene: TRBJ1-2
CDR3aa: CASSYPRTGFGYTF; abundance: NA; v_gene: TRBV6-2/TRBV6-3; j_gene: TRBJ1-2
CDR3aa: CASSLGTGSGQPQHF; abundance: once; v_gene: TRBV6-2/TRBV6-3; j_gene: TRBJ1-5
CDR3aa: CSPESQYF; abundance: NA; v_gene: TRBV20-1; j_gene: TRBJ2-5
CDR3aa: CASSLAASGSYEQYF; abundance: NA; v_gene: TRBV7-9; j_gene: TRBJ2-7
CDR3aa: CASIRRGPTVNTEAFF; abundance: NA; v_gene: TRBV19; j_gene: TRBJ1-1
CDR3aa: CASSSARTSGIADTQYF; abundance: NA; v_gene: TRBV5-1; j_gene: TRBJ2-3
CDR3aa: CASSLRWRGYTF; abundance: NA; v_gene: TRBV5-6; j_gene: TRBJ1-2
CDR3aa: CASSLEGQGRNTF; abundance: NA; v_gene: TRBV5-1; j_gene: TRBJ1-2
CDR3aa: CASSRPRGGSSYNEQFF; abundance: NA; v_gene: TRBV7-9; j_gene: TRBJ2-1
CDR3aa: CASSSTGGLGNTIYF; abundance: NA; v_gene: TRBV11-2; j_gene: TRBJ1-3
CDR3aa: CSVEEGLTEAFF; abundance: NA; v_gene: TRBV29-1; j_gene: TRBJ1-1
CDR3aa: CASSSTGQMNTEAFF; abundance: NA; v_gene: TRBV7-2; j_gene: TRBJ1-1
CDR3aa: CASSLDTPAYEQYF; abundance: NA; v_gene: TRBV6-6; j_gene: TRBJ2-7
CDR3aa: CASSFSGIGNTIYF; abundance: NA; v_gene: TRBV7-2; j_gene: TRBJ1-3
CDR3aa: CASSPNEMDTQYF; abundance: NA; v_gene: TRBV7-6; j_gene: TRBJ2-3
CDR3aa: CASSVQDGITTGNTIYF; abundance: NA; v_gene: TRBV9; j_gene: TRBJ1-3
CDR3aa: CAWSVPPPGVSYNEQFF; abundance: NA; v_gene: TRBV30; j_gene: TRBJ2-1
CDR3aa: CASSLGTGSEAFF; abundance: once; v_gene: TRBV7-9; j_gene: TRBJ1-1
CDR3aa: CASSPGGQSYEAFF; abundance: NA; v_gene: TRBV28; j_gene: TRBJ1-1
CDR3aa: CASSTITYTEAFF; abundance: few; v_gene: TRBV7-2; j_gene: TRBJ1-1
CDR3aa: CASSRADRGYGYTF; abundance: NA; v_gene: TRBV3-1/TRBV3-2; j_gene: TRBJ1-2
CDR3aa: CASSPGTGVANEQFF; abundance: NA; v_gene: TRBV11-1; j_gene: TRBJ2-1
CDR3aa: CASSQDRRGNTEAFF; abundance: few; v_gene: TRBV4-3; j_gene: TRBJ1-1
CDR3aa: CASSPRTGLQAWPQHF; abundance: few; v_gene: TRBV4-2; j_gene: TRBJ1-5
CDR3aa: CASSLIPAGVGTGELFF; abundance: once; v_gene: TRBV28; j_gene: TRBJ2-2
CDR3aa: CASTATGGLEKLFF; abundance: once; v_gene: TRBV19; j_gene: TRBJ1-4
CDR3aa: CASSLDLWPGGNYGYTF; abundance: NA; v_gene: TRBV11-2; j_gene: TRBJ1-2
CDR3aa: CASSQDRVLGYGYTF; abundance: NA; v_gene: TRBV14; j_gene: TRBJ1-2
CDR3aa: CASSPGQGNNSPLHF; abundance: NA; v_gene: TRBV7-9; j_gene: TRBJ1-6
CDR3aa: CASSSRTGAYEQYF; abundance: NA; v_gene: TRBV7-2; j_gene: TRBJ2-7
CDR3aa: CASSSWTGYGYTF; abundance: once; v_gene: TRBV5-1; j_gene: TRBJ1-2
CDR3aa: CASLGTNYGYTF; abundance: NA; v_gene: TRBV6-6; j_gene: TRBJ1-2
CDR3aa: CASSLAPELAGPYNEQFF; abundance: once; v_gene: TRBV7-3; j_gene: TRBJ2-1
CDR3aa: CASSGDSKTTGELFF; abundance: once; v_gene: TRBV2; j_gene: TRBJ2-2
CDR3aa: CASRSGVPNSPLHF; abundance: NA; v_gene: TRBV7-8; j_gene: TRBJ1-6
CDR3aa: CATSDPGQGSYEQYF; abundance: NA; v_gene: TRBV24-1; j_gene: TRBJ2-7
CDR3aa: CAWSVEQGTNEKLFF; abundance: many; v_gene: TRBV30; j_gene: TRBJ1-4
CDR3aa: CASSPLRGPANYGYTF; abundance: NA; v_gene: TRBV28; j_gene: TRBJ1-2
CDR3aa: CASSHPDRNNSPLHF; abundance: many; v_gene: TRBV27; j_gene: TRBJ1-6
CDR3aa: CASSEGRGGFTGELFF; abundance: NA; v_gene: TRBV25-1; j_gene: TRBJ2-2
CDR3aa: CASSILSGSGKTQYF; abundance: once; v_gene: TRBV19; j_gene: TRBJ2-5
CDR3aa: CASSTGQNYGYTF; abundance: NA; v_gene: TRBV27; j_gene: TRBJ1-2
CDR3aa: CASSFITSGFYNEQFF; abundance: NA; v_gene: TRBV7-9; j_gene: TRBJ2-1
CDR3aa: CASSYRGLPNEKLFF; abundance: NA; v_gene: TRBV7-9; j_gene: TRBJ1-4
CDR3aa: CASSLARSVSYEQYF; abundance: NA; v_gene: TRBV5-1; j_gene: TRBJ2-7
CDR3aa: CASSSQTGVLNEQFF; abundance: NA; v_gene: TRBV6-2/TRBV6-3; j_gene: TRBJ2-1